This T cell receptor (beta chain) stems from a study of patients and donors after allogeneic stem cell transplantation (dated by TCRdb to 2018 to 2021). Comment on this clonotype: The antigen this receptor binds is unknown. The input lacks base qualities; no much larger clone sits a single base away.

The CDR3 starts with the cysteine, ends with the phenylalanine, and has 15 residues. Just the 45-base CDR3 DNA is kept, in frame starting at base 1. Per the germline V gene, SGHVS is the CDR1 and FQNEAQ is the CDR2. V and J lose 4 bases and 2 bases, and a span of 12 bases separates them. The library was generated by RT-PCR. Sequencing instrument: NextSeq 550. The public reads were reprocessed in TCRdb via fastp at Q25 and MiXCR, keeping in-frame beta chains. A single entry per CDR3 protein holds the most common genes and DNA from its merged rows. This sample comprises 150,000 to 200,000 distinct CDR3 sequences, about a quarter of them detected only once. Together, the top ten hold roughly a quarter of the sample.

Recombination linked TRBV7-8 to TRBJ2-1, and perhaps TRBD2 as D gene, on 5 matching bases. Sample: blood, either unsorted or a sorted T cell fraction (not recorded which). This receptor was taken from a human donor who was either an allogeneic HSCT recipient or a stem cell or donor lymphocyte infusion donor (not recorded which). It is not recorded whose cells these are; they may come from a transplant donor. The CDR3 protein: CASSSIRETYNEQFF. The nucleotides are TGTGCCAGCAGCTCCATCCGGGAAACCTACAATGAGCAGTTCTTC.